The sequence of this TCR beta chain was determined in a study of T cell responses to AZD1222 COVID-19 vaccine. General study findings and limits: Most donors were white British and more were female, and clonal diversity was possibly underestimated.

As regards this clone: Its antigen is currently unknown.

Clones were read by immunoSEQ multiplex PCR, and TCRdb kept only the in-frame ones, dropping some. The sample contains 72,000 or so clones, about 85% of which appear only once. This clonotype originated in an adult in good health. Source: peripheral blood, taken on day 0 of AZD1222 vaccination.

CDR3 nucleotides: TGTGCCAGCAGTGAAGGCCTCGGGAGGGGCCGTGGCTACACCTTC. This codes for CASSEGLGRGRGYTF. The J gene is TRBJ1-2, the V gene TRBV6-1; D is possibly TRBD1 (5 bases). V lost 1 base and J lost 7, with 16 bases in between. The CDR3 runs 15 residues. Germline CDR1 is MNHNS and CDR2 is SASEGT.